A single sample gave rise to the 31 T cell receptor beta chains below, sequenced in a study of CD8 T cells in Susac syndrome. Reverse transcription of roughly 0.5 to 1 ug RNA was carried out with random hexamers. TCRdb used MiXCR to reprocess the immunoSEQ multiplex PCR reads, holding one entry per CDR3 protein. The table lists roughly 88,000 distinct CDR3 sequences, about 96% of them singletons. The sequenced sample was CD8+ T cells from PBMCs. These receptors all come from a human donor with Susac syndrome.

The chain recombines TRBV7-9 with TRBJ2-5; D is unresolved. There are 11 residues in the CDR3. The germline gives CDR1 SEHNR, CDR2 FQNEAQ (reference sequence). Trimming cost V 5 bases and J 5 bases, with 6 bases left between them. The CDR3 spells CASSGRETQYF. CDR3 nucleotides: TGTGCCAGCAGCGGTCGGGAGACCCAGTACTTC.

This clonotype was seen only once. V usage is TRBV5-1 and J usage is TRBJ2-3; 9 bases match TRBD2. Germline V lookup: CDR1 SGHRS, CDR2 YFSETQ. The V and J ends lost 3 bases and 5 bases, in that order; junction bases with no gene match: 13. The length of the CDR3 is 17 residues. CDR3 coding DNA: TGCGCCAGCAGCTCGGCCTTTGTCGCGGGGGGGGGAGATACGCAGTATTTT. As protein: CASSSAFVAGGGDTQYF.

Concerning this clonotype itself: An end of the junction does not agree with germline; a read error may underlie this. V gene TRBV16 combines with J gene TRBJ2-7; 7 bases match TRBD2. CDR3 length equals 15 residues. Germline V gene data show CDR1 as KGHSY and CDR2 as FQNENV. This chain's CDR3 is CASNQAGGTVYEQYF. The DNA of the CDR3 is TGTGCCAGCAACCAAGCCGGGGGGACCGTCTACGAGCAGTACTTC.

This chain links TRBV15 with TRBJ1-5; D is possibly TRBD1 (6 bases). The V end was cut by 4 bases, the J end by 4 bases, with 8 bases between. The V gene's germline CDR1 is LNHNV and CDR2 YYDKDF (reference sequence). This CDR3 has 13 residues. The CDR3 protein is CATSIDRNQPQHF. The CDR3 DNA reads TGTGCCACCAGCATTGACAGGAATCAGCCCCAGCATTTT.

The chain couples TRBV2 to TRBJ2-3; D ambiguous. With 2 bases removed from V and 0 bases from J, the gap between germline ends came to 9 bases. CDR1 is SNHLY and CDR2 is FYNNEI in the germline V gene. There are 15 residues in the CDR3. Here the CDR3 reads CASSETGASTDTQYF. The CDR3 DNA reads as TGTGCCAGCAGTGAAACGGGCGCGAGCACAGATACGCAGTATTTT.

The chain combines TRBV10-1 with TRBJ1-1; D is possibly TRBD1 (5 bases). The germline gives CDR1 WNHNN, CDR2 SYGVQD (reference sequence). The V gene lost 0 bases and the J gene lost 0 bases, with 8 bases spanning the gap. The CDR3 consists of 15 residues. CDR3 in amino acids: CASSESTVMNTEAFF. CDR3 DNA sequence: TGCGCCAGCAGTGAGTCGACAGTAATGAACACTGAAGCTTTCTTT.

The chain carries TRBV7-9 and TRBJ2-2, with TRBD2 matching over 12 bases. Germline V gene sequence: CDR1 SEHNR, CDR2 FQNEAQ (reference sequence). The CDR3 spans 19 residues. Unmatched junction bases numbered 8, after V lost 2 bases and J lost 1 base. The CDR3 region has the DNA TGTGCCAGCAGCTTATGGACTAGCGGGAAATCCTTGAACACCGGGGAGCTGTTTTTT. This gives the protein CASSLWTSGKSLNTGELFF.

This chain uses TRBV7-9 with TRBJ1-6; TRBD1 is a possible D gene (6 bases). The CDR3 loop spans 14 amino acids. Germline CDR1 reads SEHNR; CDR2 reads FQNEAQ (reference sequence). V was clipped by 5 bases and J by 9 bases, with 14 bases between them. The CDR3 DNA reads as TGTGCCAGCAGCCGCGGGGGGCACCTTTCACCCCTCCACTTT. It translates to CASSRGGHLSPLHF.

The chain couples TRBV9 to TRBJ2-3; D unclear. The CDR3 is made up of 15 amino acids. Germline CDR1 and CDR2: SGDLS and YYNGEE. The germline V and J ends were trimmed by 3 bases and 0 bases, with 11 bases remaining between them. CDR3 bases: TGTGCCAGCAGCGGATGGACGGCCAGCACAGATACGCAGTATTTT. It translates to CASSGWTASTDTQYF. The full variable domain, rest sourced from reference TRBV9 and TRBJ2-3, is DSGVTQTPKHLITATGQRVTLRCSPRSGDLSVYWYQQSLDQGLQFLIQYYNGEERAKGNILERFSAQQFPDLHSELNLSSLELGDSALYFCASSGWTASTDTQYFGPGTRLTVL.

The CDR3 bases are TGCGCCAGCAGCTTGGCGGTGTCTAGCGGGGCCCAAGAGACCCAGTACTTC. Its translation is CASSLAVSSGAQETQYF. The chain joins TRBV5-1 to TRBJ2-5; 9 bases are a match to TRBD2. The CDR3 totals 17 residues. V shed 0 bases and J 1 base; nucleotides not matched to a gene: 7. Germline-derived CDR1 and CDR2 are SGHRS and YFSETQ.

The gene calls are TRBV12-3 or TRBV12-4 and TRBJ1-2; 7 nucleotides match TRBD1. CDR3 length: 16 amino acids. Germline trimming cut 4 bases from V and 4 bases from J; bases unmatched to any gene: 12. The CDR3 coding sequence is TGTGCCAGCAGTTCGATCCGGGACAGACTTTCCTATGGCTACACCTTC. This sequence encodes CASSSIRDRLSYGYTF.

V and J are TRBV7-8 and TRBJ1-5; 7 bases line up with TRBD1. V trimming: 0 bases; J trimming: 4 bases; junction bases outside the gene matches: 6. Germline V gives CDR1 SGHVS, CDR2 FQNEAQ. The length of the CDR3 is 16 residues. CDR3 bases: TGTGCCAGCAGCTTAGCGGACAGGAGGTATAATCAGCCCCAGCATTTT. Protein sequence: CASSLADRRYNQPQHF. The whole variable domain, remainder taken from reference TRBV7-8 and TRBJ1-5, is GAGVSQSPRYKVAKRGQDVALRCDPISGHVSLFWYQQALGQGPEFLTYFQNEAQLDKSGLPSDRFFAERPEGSVSTLKIQRTQQEDSAVYLCASSLADRRYNQPQHFGDGTRLSIL.

The CDR3 bases are TGTGCCAGCAGCTTAGGGACAGGGCCCCCCTACAATGAGCAGTTCTTC. This codes for CASSLGTGPPYNEQFF. The chain combines TRBV7-8 with TRBJ2-1; 8 positions match TRBD1. There are 16 residues in the CDR3. Looked up from germline, CDR1 is SGHVS and CDR2 is FQNEAQ. Germline trimming cut 1 base from V and 2 bases from J; bases unmatched to any gene: 4.

CDR3 sequence (DNA): TGTGCCAGCAGTTTTTCAGCGGGAGACCACACAGATACGCAGTATTTT. This sequence encodes CASSFSAGDHTDTQYF. This chain connects TRBV28 to TRBJ2-3, with 8 bases aligning to TRBD2. The ends lost 3 bases at V and 2 bases at J; junction bases unmatched: 7. From germline, CDR1 is MDHEN and CDR2 SYDVKM. This CDR3 spans 16 amino acids.

In this sample, this clonotype turned up once. J is TRBJ2-1 and V is TRBV28, with 7 positions matching TRBD1. The CDR3 consists of 11 residues. Germline CDR1 reads MDHEN; CDR2 reads SYDVKM. With 7 bases clipped from V and 11 bases from J, the junction kept 5 bases outside the gene matches. CDR3 in DNA: TGTGCCAGCAACAGGGGCCCTAAGCAGTTCTTC. Residues: CASNRGPKQFF.

This rearrangement joins TRBV12-5 to TRBJ2-3; D is uncertain. Trimming stripped 6 bases from V and 5 bases from J, with 6 bases between. CDR3 length: 11 residues. Germline V gene lookup returns CDR1 LGHNT and CDR2 FRNRAP. The CDR3 loop is CASGLGDTQYF. Written as DNA, the CDR3 is TGTGCTAGTGGCCTAGGAGATACGCAGTATTTT. The complete variable domain, with remaining parts taken from reference TRBV12-5 and TRBJ2-3, reads DARVTQTPRHKVTEMGQEVTMRCQPILGHNTVFWYRQTMMQGLELLAYFRNRAPLDDSGMPKDRFSAEMPDATLATLKIQPSEPRDSAVYFCASGLGDTQYFGPGTRLTVL.

The chain is built from TRBV27 and TRBJ2-3; 7 bases are a match to TRBD1. The CDR3 runs 14 residues. The ends lost 4 bases at V and 7 bases at J; junction bases unmatched: 8. The germline V gene encodes CDR1 MNHEY and CDR2 SMNVEV (reference sequence). The CDR3 loop is CASSSPDRANTQYF. Written as DNA, the CDR3 is TGTGCCAGCAGTTCCCCCGACAGGGCAAATACGCAGTATTTT.

V is TRBV15 and J is TRBJ2-1; 15 bases map to TRBD2. The CDR3 runs 15 residues. Trimming at V came to 3 bases and at J to 10 bases, leaving 4 bases not matched to a gene. Germline-derived CDR1 and CDR2 are LNHNV and YYDKDF (reference sequence). Here the CDR3 reads CATSRGGLAGGEQFF. CDR3 in DNA: TGTGCCACCAGCAGGGGGGGACTAGCGGGGGGCGAGCAGTTCTTC.

This rearrangement joins TRBV20-1 to TRBJ2-1; D gene unclear. The CDR3 totals 11 residues. The V gene's germline CDR1 is DFQATT and CDR2 SNEGSKA (reference sequence). Here the CDR3 reads CRSRFGNEQFF. The CDR3 DNA sequence: TGCAGATCAAGGTTTGGAAATGAGCAGTTCTTC.

V usage is TRBV4-3 and J usage is TRBJ1-1; D unresolved. CDR3 size: 15 residues. Germline CDR1 and CDR2: LGHNA and YSLEER. V lost 3 bases and J 3 bases, leaving 14 bases between the germline ends. Written as DNA, the CDR3 is TGCGCCAGCAGCCATCTAAGGCGGACGGACACTGAAGCTTTCTTT. Translating it yields CASSHLRRTDTEAFF.

This chain joins TRBV7-2 and TRBJ2-3; a possible D gene is TRBD2 (6 bases). Germline-derived CDR1 and CDR2 are SGHTA and FQGNSA. V lost 4 bases and J 6 bases, leaving 14 bases between the germline ends. The length of the CDR3 is 14 residues. In DNA, the CDR3 is TGTGCCAGCAGCTCCCCCGGGGGAGACGATACGCAGTATTTT. Protein product: CASSSPGGDDTQYF.

The chain is built from TRBV20-1 and TRBJ1-5; a possible D gene is TRBD1 (5 bases). Germline loops: CDR1 DFQATT, CDR2 SNEGSKA (reference sequence). This CDR3 has 14 amino acids. Trimming cost V 3 bases and J 6 bases, with 15 bases left between them. CDR3 sequence: CSARTEERGQPQHF. CDR3 DNA sequence: TGCAGTGCTAGGACCGAGGAAAGGGGTCAGCCCCAGCATTTT.

The gene calls are TRBV19 and TRBJ2-1, with a possible D match to TRBD2 (5 bases). CDR3 length equals 15 residues. Trimming stripped 5 bases from V and 0 bases from J, with 11 bases between. The V gene's germline CDR1 is LNHDA and CDR2 SQIVND (reference sequence). The CDR3 is CASSDSDSSYNEQFF. The CDR3 DNA follows: TGTGCCAGTAGTGATAGCGATAGCTCCTACAATGAGCAGTTCTTC.

The V and J genes are TRBV6-6 and TRBJ2-1; TRBD2 agrees at 7 bases. The germline gives CDR1 MNHNY, CDR2 SVGAGI (reference sequence). This CDR3 has 15 residues. V dropped 6 bases and J dropped 6; count of bases not matched to a gene: 11. CDR3 bases: TGTGCCAGCAGCCCGACTAGCCTCGTGTTCAATGAGCAGTTCTTC. Translated: CASSPTSLVFNEQFF.

V gene TRBV7-9 combines with J gene TRBJ2-7; a possible D gene is TRBD1 (6 bases). CDR3 length: 14 residues. From germline, CDR1 is SEHNR and CDR2 FQNEAQ (reference sequence). Trimming left V 1 base short and J 2 bases short, with 9 bases between. The CDR3 region has the DNA TGTGCCAGCAGCTTAGGGACAGACCCCTACGAGCAGTACTTC. Its translation is CASSLGTDPYEQYF.

The rearrangement joins TRBV5-4 to TRBJ1-1; TRBD1 might be the D (6 bases). CDR1 is SGHNT, CDR2 YYREEE, per germline (reference sequence). This CDR3 is 14 amino acids long. Trimming left V 4 bases short and J 8 bases short, with 18 bases between. The CDR3 DNA reads TGTGCCAGCAGCCCCCCGACAGGAAAGGAGGAAGCTTTCTTT. It is translated as CASSPPTGKEEAFF.

V and J are TRBV11-1 and TRBJ1-1; D gene uncertain. V was pared by 2 bases and J by 0 bases, with 13 bases between. The length of the CDR3 is 16 residues. Germline assignment: CDR1 SGHAT and CDR2 FQDESV (reference sequence). CDR3 sequence reads: CASSLSSALMNTEAFF. Here the CDR3 DNA reads TGTGCCAGCAGCTTAAGCAGCGCGCTCATGAACACTGAAGCTTTCTTT. The full variable domain, with the rest looked up from reference TRBV11-1 and TRBJ1-1, is EAEVAQSPRYKITEKSQAVAFWCDPISGHATLYWYRQILGQGPELLVQFQDESVVDDSQLPKDRFSAERLKGVDSTLKIQPAELGDSAMYLCASSLSSALMNTEAFFGQGTRLTVV.

The gene calls are TRBV28 and TRBJ2-1; D is uncertain. Germline CDR1 and CDR2: MDHEN and SYDVKM. V lost 2 bases and J 10 bases, leaving 3 bases between the germline ends. CDR3 length: 10 amino acids. In nucleotides, the CDR3 is TGTGCCAGCAGTTTACGCGAGCAGTTCTTC. It translates to CASSLREQFF.

This clonotype came up a few times. The chain has TRBV5-1 and TRBJ2-3; D not certain. This CDR3 region has 10 residues. The germline V and J ends were trimmed by 6 bases and 5 bases, with 4 bases remaining between them. Germline-derived CDR1 and CDR2 are SGHRS and YFSETQ. This CDR3 reads CASTGDTQYF. The CDR3 bases are TGCGCCAGCACCGGAGATACGCAGTATTTT.

The V call is TRBV15, the J call TRBJ1-6; maybe TRBD1 (6 bases). Germline lookup yields CDR1 LNHNV and CDR2 YYDKDF (reference sequence). V dropped 8 bases and J dropped 5 bases, with 13 bases sitting between them. The CDR3 sequence is 14 residues long. The CDR3 protein is CATSGRTDNSPLHF. DNA for the CDR3: TGTGCCACCTCGGGAAGGACAGATAATTCACCCCTCCACTTT.

The J gene is TRBJ2-4, the V gene TRBV5-6; 7 nucleotides align to TRBD2. After removal of 1 base from V and 8 bases from J, the junction contained 6 bases not matched to a gene. Germline values: CDR1 SGHDT, CDR2 YYEEEE. The length of the CDR3 is 14 residues. Here the CDR3 reads CASSLSSGIDIQYF. For the CDR3, the DNA is TGTGCCAGCAGCTTGTCCAGCGGGATAGACATTCAGTACTTC.